A single T cell receptor beta chain is shown here with its context. The antigen is undetermined. CDR1 is WNHNN and CDR2 is SYGVQD in the germline V gene (reference sequence). V lost 5 bases, J lost 1 base, and 1 base stayed unmatched. This CDR3 has 13 amino acids. This entry belongs to a study of T cell clonotyping in hematopoietic cell transplantation. Study observations and caveats: Without cell sorting, CD4 versus CD8 contributions remain unresolved.

The protocol was immunoSEQ multiplex PCR, while the TCRdb copy is restricted to in-frame clones and leaves out a portion. This table holds over 45,000 clones, 70% to 90% found once. The sample's time point: recipient sample about 28 days before transplant, after cytoreduction. This chain connects TRBV10-1 to TRBJ1-2; TRBD1 matches 7 bases. The starting material was peripheral blood mononuclear cells, obtained before stem cell transplant. The sequence was collected from a man in his 60s with biphenotypic leukemia. Some clones in this sample may be carry-over from other donors' samples. Here the CDR3 DNA reads TGCGCCAGCAGTCGGGACAGTAACTATGGCTACACCTTC. It yields the protein CASSRDSNYGYTF.